What follows are 13 T cell receptor beta chains derived from one specimen sequenced in a study of molecular identifiers for immune sequencing clone quantification. In TCRdb, the PCR reads were re-called with MiXCR into one record per CDR3 protein. The data contain 300,000 to 400,000 distinct CDR3 sequences, 24% of them singletons. Sequenced sample: naive CD8+ T cells from blood, with Jurkat cell RNA spiked in. Subset of the sample: FACS-sorted CD8+CD4-CCR7+CD45RA+ naive T cells. The receptors derive from a human donor in good health. Some libraries in this study had Jurkat cell RNA spiked in.

The chain uses TRBV19 and TRBJ2-3; a weak D match, TRBD2 (7 bases). Germline CDR1 LNHDA, CDR2 SQIVND (reference sequence). The CDR3 runs 15 residues. Trimming pared 7 bases from V and 3 bases from J, leaving 17 bases between. The CDR3 is CASTHGGGRTDTQYF. The DNA for the CDR3 is TGTGCCAGTACCCATGGGGGGGGCCGGACAGATACGCAGTATTTT.

The chain joins TRBV6-2 or TRBV6-3 to TRBJ1-5; D not certain. CDR1 MNHEY and CDR2 SVGEGT come from the germline V gene. V was clipped by 4 bases and J by 2 bases, with 15 bases between them. This CDR3 region has 16 residues. As DNA, the CDR3 is TGTGCCAGCAGTTCGGACCGTTCGAGGGGCAATCAGCCCCAGCATTTT. Residues: CASSSDRSRGNQPQHF.

This clonotype was detected ten times or more. The chain uses TRBV23-1 and TRBJ2-6; D is undetermined. TRBV23-1 is designated an ORF whose function remains uncertain. The CDR3 totals 17 residues. Trimming removed 2 bases from V and 6 bases from J, with 17 bases in between. The CDR3 sequence: CASSQVSGPFVANVLTF. CDR3 in DNA: TGCGCCAGCAGTCAAGTTTCAGGCCCCTTCGTGGCCAACGTCCTGACTTTC.

This clonotype was recorded a few times. The chain employs TRBV28 and TRBJ2-1; D call uncertain. V lost 5 bases and J 7 bases, leaving 15 bases between the germline ends. In germline, CDR1 is MDHEN, CDR2 SYDVKM. The CDR3 loop spans 14 amino acids. CDR3 nucleotides: TGTGCCAGCAGTGTCCTCGGAGCTACTAATGAGCAGTTCTTC. It codes for CASSVLGATNEQFF.

There are a few counts of this clonotype. The chain combines TRBV7-9 with TRBJ1-1; a weak D match, TRBD1 (5 bases). Germline lookup yields CDR1 SEHNR and CDR2 FQNEAQ (reference sequence). V lost 6 bases, J lost 3 bases, and 11 bases lay in between. CDR3 length: 13 amino acids. In DNA form, the CDR3 reads TGTGCCAGCAGGGTCTCGGGGGACACTGAAGCTTTCTTT. Translating it yields CASRVSGDTEAFF.

As regards this clonotype: A read error may be the cause here, since a much bigger clone is one base away. J is TRBJ1-1 and V is TRBV7-6; maybe TRBD1 (6 bases). CDR1 and CDR2 from the germline V gene are SGHVS and FNYEAQ. The CDR3 loop spans 13 amino acids. CDR3 nucleotides: TGTGCCAGCAGCCCCCCGGGGGACACTGAAGCTTACTTT. It codes for CASSPPGDTEAYF.

As regards this clonotype: One end of the junction does not line up with germline, which may come from a read error. The chain uses TRBV4-1 and TRBJ1-4; TRBD1 matches 11 bases. The CDR3 spans 15 residues. Germline CDR1 reads MGHRA; CDR2 reads YSYEKL. The CDR3 here is CASGQRTGGDEKLFF. Here the CDR3 DNA reads TGCGCCAGCGGCCAGAGGACAGGGGGCGATGAAAAACTGTTTTTT.

In its sample, this clonotype was seen a few times. J is TRBJ1-3 and V is TRBV4-3; TRBD1 might be the D (6 bases). Trimming stripped 1 base from V and 3 bases from J, with 13 bases between. This CDR3 contains 16 residues. Germline assignment: CDR1 LGHNA and CDR2 YSLEER. CDR3 sequence (DNA): TGCGCCAGCAGCCAAGTCTTTGAGGGGGATGGAAACACCATATATTTT. Encoded protein: CASSQVFEGDGNTIYF.

The V and J genes are TRBV13 and TRBJ2-2; D may be TRBD2 (6 bases). The CDR3 runs to 15 residues. With 2 bases removed from V and 6 bases from J, the gap between germline ends came to 13 bases. Germline V gives CDR1 PRHDT, CDR2 FYEKMQ (reference sequence). CDR3 DNA: TGTGCCAGCAGCTTAAACGGGAGCAGTTCCGGGGAGCTGTTTTTT. This gives the protein CASSLNGSSSGELFF.

This clonotype showed up many times. The chain joins TRBV7-2 to TRBJ2-3; D unclear. CDR1 is SGHTA and CDR2 is FQGNSA in the germline V gene. Trimming took off 0 bases at V and 0 bases at J, with 10 bases between the two ends. The CDR3 covers 16 residues. In DNA form, the CDR3 reads TGTGCCAGCAGCTTAGCGCCGGCCGCGAGCACAGATACGCAGTATTTT. Encoded protein: CASSLAPAASTDTQYF.

The chain has TRBV27 and TRBJ2-1; D gene ambiguous. V was clipped by 2 bases and J by 0 bases, with 5 bases between them. Per the germline V gene, CDR1 is MNHEY and CDR2 is SMNVEV (reference sequence). The CDR3 contains 14 residues. The CDR3 bases are TGTGCCAGCAGTTTAGCGAACTCCTACAATGAGCAGTTCTTC. Translating gives CASSLANSYNEQFF.

The J gene is TRBJ2-5, the V gene TRBV28; 11 positions agree with TRBD2. V lost 8 bases and J lost 1; bases outside the gene matches: 6. The CDR3 covers 15 residues. CDR1 and CDR2 (germline): MDHEN, SYDVKM. CDR3 sequence reads: CASVGLAELQETQYF. CDR3 nucleotide sequence: TGTGCCAGCGTGGGACTAGCGGAACTCCAAGAGACCCAGTACTTC.

This clonotype was observed a handful of times. This chain links TRBV27 with TRBJ2-3, with TRBD2 matching 7 bases. CDR3 size: 15 residues. From germline, CDR1 is MNHEY and CDR2 SMNVEV (reference sequence). Trimming removed 5 bases from V and 5 bases from J; junction bases left unmatched: 10. CDR3 DNA sequence: TGTGCCAGCAGTAGCCCCTCCGGGAGGATAGATACGCAGTATTTT. This translates into CASSSPSGRIDTQYF.